Each of the 3 T cell receptor beta chains below was sequenced from the same sample in a study of blood T cell repertoires in COVID-19. Assay: immunoSEQ multiplex PCR; the TCRdb copy retains only in-frame clones and omits some. The sample includes 200,000 to 250,000 clones, 86% seen only once; the top ten take approximately 2.8%. The material sequenced was PBMCs or T cells enriched from blood (not recorded which). These receptor sequences come from a woman in her 50s in a cohort exposed to, infected with or recovered from COVID-19 (not recorded which).

The V call is TRBV7-9, the J call TRBJ1-2; TRBD1 is a possible D gene (6 bases). The CDR3 has 14 amino acids. Trimming removed 1 base from V and 2 bases from J, with 8 bases in between. Germline assignment: CDR1 SEHNR and CDR2 FQNEAQ (reference sequence). The CDR3 loop reads CASSLGTENYGYTF. As DNA, the CDR3 is TGTGCCAGCAGCTTAGGGACAGAGAACTATGGCTACACCTTC.

The rearrangement links TRBV6-5 to TRBJ2-3; TRBD1 matches at 10 bases. Trimming at V came to 6 bases and at J to 2 bases, leaving 5 bases not matched to a gene. The CDR3 has 15 residues. CDR1 and CDR2 from the germline V gene are MNHEY and SVGAGI. The CDR3 coding sequence is TGTGCCAGCAGACACGGACAGGGGGACACAGATACGCAGTATTTT. Amino acids: CASRHGQGDTDTQYF.

V is TRBV7-9 and J is TRBJ2-5; 9 bases are a match to TRBD1. The trim removed 5 bases at V and 2 bases at J, leaving 6 bases unmatched. The CDR3 loop spans 15 amino acids. Germline V gene sequence: CDR1 SEHNR, CDR2 FQNEAQ (reference sequence). CDR3: CASSDGQGPQETQYF. The CDR3 nucleotides are TGTGCCAGCAGCGATGGACAGGGGCCACAAGAGACCCAGTACTTC.